There are a few counts of the clone carrying this T cell receptor beta chain. In germline, CDR1 is MDHEN, CDR2 SYDVKM. The CDR3 has 13 amino acids. Unmatched junction bases numbered 2, after V lost 5 bases and J lost 3 bases. The sample is drawn from a study of blood T cell repertoires in COVID-19. Whole-study context: Italy, Spain and the United States were the sources of the convalescent and acute COVID-19 samples. T cells, B-cell-depleted T cells, or PBMCs provided the cDNA or gDNA that served as material.

Original processing methods: Nucleated cell counts were estimated from reference gene primer amplification. Sequencing was performed with immunoSEQ multiplex PCR; in TCRdb, only in-frame clones are kept and a portion is missing. D and trimming come from the DNA, and the V and J calls and clone size come from that table. The sample carries more than 200,000 clones, 80% to 90% recorded once. The sequenced sample consisted of peripheral blood. This sequence originates from a man between 40 and 49 years old with acute or convalescent COVID-19. This sequence joins TRBV28 and TRBJ2-7; 9 nucleotides line up with TRBD1. CDR3 nucleotides: TGTGCCAGCAGTCCGGGACAGGGCTACGAGCAGTACTTC. Its protein product is CASSPGQGYEQYF.